The text below deals with one TCR beta chain. Its antigen remains unidentified. This sample is drawn from a study of T cell responses to AZD1222 COVID-19 vaccine. Sequencing was performed with immunoSEQ multiplex PCR; in TCRdb, only in-frame clones are kept and a portion is missing. This sample carries 60,000 to 100,000 clones, roughly 90% of them seen once, and the ten largest clones take 24%. In germline, CDR1 is SGHVS, CDR2 FQNEAQ. CDR3 length: 14 residues. Trimming removed 2 bases from V and 5 bases from J; junction bases left unmatched: 4. Points from the study as a whole: Females made up more of the donors, who were largely white British, and clonal diversity may have come out too low.

The gene calls are TRBV7-8 and TRBJ2-7; TRBD2 aligns across 9 bases. The source of this sequence is an adult in good health. The sample consisted of peripheral blood, taken on day 0 of AZD1222 vaccination. CDR3 residues: CASSLSGRTNEQYF. In DNA form, the CDR3 reads TGTGCCAGCAGCTTAAGCGGGAGGACCAACGAGCAGTACTTC.